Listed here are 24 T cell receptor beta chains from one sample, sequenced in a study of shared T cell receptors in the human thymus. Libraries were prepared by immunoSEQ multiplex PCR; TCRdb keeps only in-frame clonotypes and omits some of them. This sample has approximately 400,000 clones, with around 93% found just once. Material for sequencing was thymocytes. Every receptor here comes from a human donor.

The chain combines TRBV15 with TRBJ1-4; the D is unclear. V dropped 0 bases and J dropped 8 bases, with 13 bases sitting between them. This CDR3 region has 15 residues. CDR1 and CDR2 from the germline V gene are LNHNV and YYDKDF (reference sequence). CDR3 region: CATSRDQVPYEKLFF. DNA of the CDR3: TGTGCCACCAGCAGAGATCAGGTTCCCTACGAAAAACTGTTTTTT.

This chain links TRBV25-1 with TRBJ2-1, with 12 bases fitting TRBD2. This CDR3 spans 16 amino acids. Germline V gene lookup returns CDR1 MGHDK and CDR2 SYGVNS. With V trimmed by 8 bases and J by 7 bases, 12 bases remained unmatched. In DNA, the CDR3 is TGTGCCAGCGGCCACCGGACTAGCGGGAAAGGTAATGAGCAGTTCTTC. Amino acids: CASGHRTSGKGNEQFF.

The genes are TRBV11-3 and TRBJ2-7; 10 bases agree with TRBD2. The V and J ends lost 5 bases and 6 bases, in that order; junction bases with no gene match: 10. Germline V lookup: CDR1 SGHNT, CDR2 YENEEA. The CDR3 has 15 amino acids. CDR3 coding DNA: TGTGCCAGCAGCCCGCCTTATAGCGGGAGGTTCGAGCAGTACTTC. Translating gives CASSPPYSGRFEQYF. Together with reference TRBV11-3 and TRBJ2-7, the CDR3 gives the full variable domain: EAGVVQSPRYKIIEKKQPVAFWCNPISGHNTLYWYLQNLGQGPELLIRYENEEAVDDSQLPKDRFSAERLKGVDSTLKIQPAELGDSAVYLCASSPPYSGRFEQYFGPGTRLTVT.

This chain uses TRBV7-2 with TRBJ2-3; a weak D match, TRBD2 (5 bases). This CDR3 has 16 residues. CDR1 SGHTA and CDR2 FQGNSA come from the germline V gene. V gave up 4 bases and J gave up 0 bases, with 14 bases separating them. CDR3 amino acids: CASSSGVLTSTDTQYF. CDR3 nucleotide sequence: TGTGCCAGCAGCTCCGGGGTCCTAACTAGCACAGATACGCAGTATTTT.

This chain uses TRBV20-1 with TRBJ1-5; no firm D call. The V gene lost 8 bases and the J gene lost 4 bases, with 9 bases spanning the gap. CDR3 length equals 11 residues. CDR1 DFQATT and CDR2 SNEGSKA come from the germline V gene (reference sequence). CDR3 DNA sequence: TGCAGTCCTCTTGGGAATCAGCCCCAGCATTTT. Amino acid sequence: CSPLGNQPQHF.

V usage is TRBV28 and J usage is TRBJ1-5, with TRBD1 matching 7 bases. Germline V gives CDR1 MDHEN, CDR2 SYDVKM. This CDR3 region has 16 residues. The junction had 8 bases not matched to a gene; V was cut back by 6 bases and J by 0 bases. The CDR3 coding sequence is TGTGCCAGCAGCCCCCTCGACAGGGATAGCAATCAGCCCCAGCATTTT. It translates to CASSPLDRDSNQPQHF.

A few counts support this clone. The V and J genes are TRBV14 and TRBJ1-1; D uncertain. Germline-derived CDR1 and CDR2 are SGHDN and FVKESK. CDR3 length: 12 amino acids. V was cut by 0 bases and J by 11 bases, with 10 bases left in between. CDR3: CASSQEPDGAFF. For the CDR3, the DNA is TGTGCCAGCAGCCAAGAACCCGATGGGGCTTTCTTT.

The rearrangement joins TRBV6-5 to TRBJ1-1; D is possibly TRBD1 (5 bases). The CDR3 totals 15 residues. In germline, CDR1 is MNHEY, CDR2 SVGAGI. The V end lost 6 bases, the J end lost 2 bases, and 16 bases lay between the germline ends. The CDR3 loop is CASRQNGTANTEAFF. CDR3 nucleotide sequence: TGTGCCAGCAGACAGAATGGGACGGCAAACACTGAAGCTTTCTTT.

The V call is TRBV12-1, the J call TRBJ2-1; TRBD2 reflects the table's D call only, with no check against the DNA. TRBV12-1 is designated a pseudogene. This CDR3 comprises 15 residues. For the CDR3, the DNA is TGTGCCGACGACCCAAGCAGCCGGGGGGGGCTTGAGCAGTTCTTC. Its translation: CADDPSSRGGLEQFF.

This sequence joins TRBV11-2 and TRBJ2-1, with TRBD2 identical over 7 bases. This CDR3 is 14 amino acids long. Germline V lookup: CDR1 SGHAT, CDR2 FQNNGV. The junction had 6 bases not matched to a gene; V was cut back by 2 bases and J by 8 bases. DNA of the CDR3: TGTGCCAGCAGCTTATCGGGAGGAAGGGATGAGCAGTTCTTC. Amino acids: CASSLSGGRDEQFF.

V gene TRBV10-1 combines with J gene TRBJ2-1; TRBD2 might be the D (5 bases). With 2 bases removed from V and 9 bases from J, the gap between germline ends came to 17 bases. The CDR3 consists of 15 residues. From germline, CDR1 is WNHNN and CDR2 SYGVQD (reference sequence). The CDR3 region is CASSENREKRGEQFF. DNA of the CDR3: TGCGCCAGCAGTGAGAACCGGGAAAAAAGAGGTGAGCAGTTCTTC.

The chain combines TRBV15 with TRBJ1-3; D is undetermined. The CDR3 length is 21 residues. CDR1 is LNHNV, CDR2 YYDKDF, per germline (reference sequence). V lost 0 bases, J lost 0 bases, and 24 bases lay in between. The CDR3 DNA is TGTGCCACCAGCAGAGATCGCCTTCGACCTGGCAGTTCCTTCTCTGGAAACACCATATATTTT. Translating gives CATSRDRLRPGSSFSGNTIYF.

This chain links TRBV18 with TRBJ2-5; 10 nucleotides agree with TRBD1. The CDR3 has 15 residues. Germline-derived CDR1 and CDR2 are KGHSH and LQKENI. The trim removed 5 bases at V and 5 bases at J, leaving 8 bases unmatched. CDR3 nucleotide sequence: TGTGCCAGCTCAACTCGACAGGGGGCAGGGGAGACCCAGTACTTC. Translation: CASSTRQGAGETQYF.

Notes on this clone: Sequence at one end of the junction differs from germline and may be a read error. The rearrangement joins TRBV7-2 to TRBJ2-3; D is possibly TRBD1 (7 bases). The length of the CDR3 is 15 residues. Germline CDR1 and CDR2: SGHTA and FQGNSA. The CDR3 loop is CASRLGGTAQDTQYF. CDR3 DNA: TGTGCCAGCAGATTAGGAGGGACAGCGCAGGATACGCAGTATTTT.

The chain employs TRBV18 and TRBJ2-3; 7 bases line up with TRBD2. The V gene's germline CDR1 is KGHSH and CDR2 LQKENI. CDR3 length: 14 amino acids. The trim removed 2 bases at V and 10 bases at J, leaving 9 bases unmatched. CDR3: CASSPRSVGGAQYF. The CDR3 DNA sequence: TGTGCCAGCTCACCAAGGTCGGTGGGGGGGGCGCAGTATTTT.

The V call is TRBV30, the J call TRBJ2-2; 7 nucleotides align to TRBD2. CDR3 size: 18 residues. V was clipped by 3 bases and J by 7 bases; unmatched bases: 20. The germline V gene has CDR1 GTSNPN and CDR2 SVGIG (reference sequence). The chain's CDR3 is CAWRPPGGAGAPGGELFF. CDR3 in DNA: TGTGCCTGGAGGCCCCCGGGCGGGGCGGGAGCGCCGGGCGGGGAGCTGTTTTTT.

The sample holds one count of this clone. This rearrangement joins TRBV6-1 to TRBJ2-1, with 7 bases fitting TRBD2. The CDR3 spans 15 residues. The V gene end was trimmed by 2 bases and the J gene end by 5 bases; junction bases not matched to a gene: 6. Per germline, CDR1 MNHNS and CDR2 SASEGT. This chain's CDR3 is CASSERGRAHNEQFF. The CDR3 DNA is TGTGCCAGCAGTGAACGGGGGAGGGCGCACAATGAGCAGTTCTTC.

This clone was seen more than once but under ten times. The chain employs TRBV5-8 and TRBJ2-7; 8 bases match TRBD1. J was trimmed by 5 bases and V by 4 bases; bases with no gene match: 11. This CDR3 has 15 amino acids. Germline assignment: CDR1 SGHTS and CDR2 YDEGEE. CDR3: CASSPPPDRVNEQYF. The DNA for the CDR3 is TGTGCCAGCAGCCCACCCCCGGACAGGGTCAACGAGCAGTACTTC.

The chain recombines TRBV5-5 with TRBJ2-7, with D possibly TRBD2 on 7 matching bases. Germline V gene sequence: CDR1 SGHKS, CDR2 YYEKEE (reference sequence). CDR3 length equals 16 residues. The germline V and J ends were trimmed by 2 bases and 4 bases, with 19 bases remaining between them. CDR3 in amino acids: CASSLWGGAGWYEQYF. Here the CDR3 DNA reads TGTGCCAGCAGCTTATGGGGGGGCGCAGGGTGGTACGAGCAGTACTTC.

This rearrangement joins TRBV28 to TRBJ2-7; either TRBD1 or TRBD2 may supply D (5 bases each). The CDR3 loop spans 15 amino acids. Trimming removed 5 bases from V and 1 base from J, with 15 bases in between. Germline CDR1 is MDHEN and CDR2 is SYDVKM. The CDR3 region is CASSHPGTNSYEQYF. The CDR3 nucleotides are TGTGCCAGCAGTCATCCAGGGACGAATTCCTACGAGCAGTACTTC.

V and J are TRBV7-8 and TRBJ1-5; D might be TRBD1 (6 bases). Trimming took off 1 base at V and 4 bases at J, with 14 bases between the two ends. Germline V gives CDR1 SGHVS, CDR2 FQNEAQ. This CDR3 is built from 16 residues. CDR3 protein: CASSLVSRGGNQPQHF. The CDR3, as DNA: TGTGCCAGCAGCTTAGTCTCCAGGGGTGGGAATCAGCCCCAGCATTTT.

Written as DNA, the CDR3 is TGTGCCAGCAGCTTATGGAGGAACACTGAAGCTTTCTTT. Its protein is CASSLWRNTEAFF. The rearrangement links TRBV7-8 to TRBJ1-1; no firm D call. The CDR3 is 13 amino acids. Germline V gene data show CDR1 as SGHVS and CDR2 as FQNEAQ. Trimming removed 2 bases at V and 1 base at J, with 5 bases between.

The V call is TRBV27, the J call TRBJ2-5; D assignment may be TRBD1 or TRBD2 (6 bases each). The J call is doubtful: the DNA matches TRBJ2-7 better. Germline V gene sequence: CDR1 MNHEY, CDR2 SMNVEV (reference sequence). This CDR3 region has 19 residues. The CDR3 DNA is TGTGCCAGCAGCTCCGGGGGCAGGGAGGTAAAATCCACAACCTACGAGCAGTACTTC. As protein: CASSSGGREVKSTTYEQYF.

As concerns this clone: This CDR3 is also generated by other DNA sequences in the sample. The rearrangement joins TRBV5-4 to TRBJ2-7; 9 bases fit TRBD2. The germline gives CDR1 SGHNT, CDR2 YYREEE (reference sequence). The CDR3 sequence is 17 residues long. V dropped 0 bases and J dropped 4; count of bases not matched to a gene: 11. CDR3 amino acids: CASSLACASGVGYEQYF. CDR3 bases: TGTGCCAGCAGCTTGGCTTGCGCTAGCGGGGTGGGATACGAGCAGTACTTC.